The following is a T cell receptor (beta chain) sequence with its context. The data derive from a study of technical replicates of blood from several donors. V lost 4 bases and J lost 4; bases outside the gene matches: 3. The length of the CDR3 is 15 residues. CDR1 and CDR2 from the germline V gene are SGHRS and YFSETQ. The table came from immunoSEQ multiplex PCR; TCRdb's copy has only in-frame clones and leaves some out. The data show approximately 85,000 clones, with approximately 93% seen just once and around 0.25% held by the top ten. The chain uses TRBV5-1 and TRBJ2-7, with 15 bases lining up with TRBD2. Sequencing was done on a sample of T cells isolated from PBMCs. This receptor was identified in a human donor in good health. In DNA, the CDR3 is TGCGCCAGCAGCCACGGGACTAGCGGGGGGTACGAGCAGTACTTC. This translates into CASSHGTSGGYEQYF.